This TCR beta chain is drawn from a study of kidney transplant recipient with SARS-CoV-2 infection. Trimming stripped 2 bases from V and 3 bases from J, with 9 bases between. Germline V gene data show CDR1 as SGHKS and CDR2 as YYEKEE (reference sequence). The CDR3 loop spans 14 amino acids. There are many counts of this clonotype. A single record per CDR3 protein comes from TCRdb applying MiXCR to the reads. The table records 200,000 to 300,000 distinct CDR3 sequences, less than 35% of them present only once. The sample here was a blood sample, taken at baseline and on day 111 from a kidney transplant recipient. The sequence came from a male patient between 25 and 39 years old who had COVID-19 and was a kidney transplant recipient. The graft donor may have contributed some T cells. V is TRBV5-5 and J is TRBJ1-5; D unresolved. For the CDR3, the DNA is TGTGCCAGCAGCTTTCGTCTGAACAATCAGCCCCAGCATTTT. It specifies CASSFRLNNQPQHF.